This T cell receptor (beta chain) originates from a study of post-analysis software for immune sequencing data. In the study overall: There were relapsing-remitting, secondary progressive and progressive-relapsing multiple sclerosis among the disease courses included. Study observations and caveats: Batch-matched samples strongly co-clustered by F measure. Significantly decreased normalized Chao1 diversity was recorded for multiple sclerosis patients relative to controls. Roughly 5 TRBV segments (TRBV5-6, TRBV5-1 and TRBV20-1 among them) occurred more frequently in patients than in controls.

The CDR3 spans 11 residues. In germline, CDR1 is DFQATT, CDR2 SNEGSKA (reference sequence). This clonotype was observed a handful of times. Its antigen is undetermined. Unique molecular identifiers tagged the TCR beta cDNA libraries. Out of roughly 1 to 10 million T cells, a few hundred thousand cDNA molecules were generated. TCRdb re-called the PCR reads through MiXCR, storing one row per CDR3 protein. The table includes some 690,000 distinct CDR3 sequences, 25% to 30% detected once. The sequence derives from a girl aged 10 to 17 with multiple sclerosis. V usage is TRBV20-1 and J usage is TRBJ1-2; no firm D call. Sequenced input: blood. The CDR3 reads CNGGLTHGYTF. For the CDR3, the DNA is TGCAATGGAGGGTTGACACATGGCTACACCTTC.